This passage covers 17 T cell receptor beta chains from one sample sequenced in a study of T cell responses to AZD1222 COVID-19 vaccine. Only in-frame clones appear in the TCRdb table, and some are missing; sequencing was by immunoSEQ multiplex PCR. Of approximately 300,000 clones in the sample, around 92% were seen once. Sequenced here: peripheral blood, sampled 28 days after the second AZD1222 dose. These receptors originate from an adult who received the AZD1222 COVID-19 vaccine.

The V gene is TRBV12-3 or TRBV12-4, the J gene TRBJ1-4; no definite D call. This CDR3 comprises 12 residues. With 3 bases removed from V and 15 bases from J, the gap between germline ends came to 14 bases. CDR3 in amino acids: CASSFLLGRVFF. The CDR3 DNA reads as TGTGCCAGCAGTTTCCTGCTAGGACGAGTGTTTTTT.

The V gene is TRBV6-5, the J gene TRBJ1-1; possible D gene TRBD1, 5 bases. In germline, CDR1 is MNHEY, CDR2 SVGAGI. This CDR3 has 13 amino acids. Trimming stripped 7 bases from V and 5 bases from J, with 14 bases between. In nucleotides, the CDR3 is TGTGCCAGCACAAAAAGGGGTCGGACTGAAGCTTTCTTT. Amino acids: CASTKRGRTEAFF.

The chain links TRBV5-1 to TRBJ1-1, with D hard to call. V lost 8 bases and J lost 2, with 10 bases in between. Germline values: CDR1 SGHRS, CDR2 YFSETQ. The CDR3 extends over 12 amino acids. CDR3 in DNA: TGCGCCAGTTACGAGGGAAACACTGAAGCTTTCTTT. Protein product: CASYEGNTEAFF.

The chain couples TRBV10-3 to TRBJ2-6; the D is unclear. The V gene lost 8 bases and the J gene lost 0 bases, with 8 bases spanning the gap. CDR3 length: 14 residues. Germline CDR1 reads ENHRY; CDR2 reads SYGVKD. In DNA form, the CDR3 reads TGTGCCATCCGATTGGGCTCTGGGGCCAACGTCCTGACTTTC. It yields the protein CAIRLGSGANVLTF.

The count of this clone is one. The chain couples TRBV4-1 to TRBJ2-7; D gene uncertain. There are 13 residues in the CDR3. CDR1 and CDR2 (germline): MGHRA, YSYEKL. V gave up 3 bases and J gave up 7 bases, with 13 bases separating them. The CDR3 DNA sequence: TGCGCCAGCAGCCACTTTCCGGGTGGTGAGCAGTACTTC. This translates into CASSHFPGGEQYF.

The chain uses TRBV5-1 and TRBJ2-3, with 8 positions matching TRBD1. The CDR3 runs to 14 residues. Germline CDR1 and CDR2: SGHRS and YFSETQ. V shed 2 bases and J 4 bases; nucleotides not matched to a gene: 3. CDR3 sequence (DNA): TGCGCCAGCAGCTTCGGACAGGGTCCAGATACGCAGTATTTT. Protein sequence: CASSFGQGPDTQYF.

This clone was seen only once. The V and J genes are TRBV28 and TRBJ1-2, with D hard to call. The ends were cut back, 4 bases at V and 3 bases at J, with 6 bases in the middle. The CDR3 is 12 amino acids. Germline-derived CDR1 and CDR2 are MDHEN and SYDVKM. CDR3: CASSWQDYGYTF. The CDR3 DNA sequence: TGTGCCAGCAGTTGGCAGGACTATGGCTACACCTTC.

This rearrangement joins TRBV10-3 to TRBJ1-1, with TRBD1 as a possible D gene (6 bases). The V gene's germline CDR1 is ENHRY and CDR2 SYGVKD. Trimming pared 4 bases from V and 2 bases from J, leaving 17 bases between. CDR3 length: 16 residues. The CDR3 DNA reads TGTGCCATCAGTGCCTTACCGGGACAACTAAACACTGAAGCTTTCTTT. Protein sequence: CAISALPGQLNTEAFF.

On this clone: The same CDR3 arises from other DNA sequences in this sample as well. The CDR3 sequence: CASSLGGNSNQPQHF. CDR3 DNA sequence: TGTGCCAGCAGCCTAGGGGGGAATAGCAATCAGCCCCAGCATTTT. V gene TRBV5-4 combines with J gene TRBJ1-5; TRBD1 is a possible D gene (6 bases). CDR1 SGHNT and CDR2 YYREEE come from the germline V gene (reference sequence). Trimming removed 4 bases at V and 0 bases at J, with 11 bases between. This CDR3 has 15 amino acids. Full variable domain (remainder filled in from reference TRBV5-4 and TRBJ1-5): ETGVTQSPTHLIKTRGQQVTLRCSSQSGHNTVSWYQQALGQGPQFIFQYYREEENGRGNFPPRFSGLQFPNYSSELNVNALELDDSALYLCASSLGGNSNQPQHFGDGTRLSIL.

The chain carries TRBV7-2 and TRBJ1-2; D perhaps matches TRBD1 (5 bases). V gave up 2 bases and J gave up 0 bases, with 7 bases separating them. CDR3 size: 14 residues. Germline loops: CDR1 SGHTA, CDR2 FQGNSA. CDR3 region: CASSLQGANYGYTF. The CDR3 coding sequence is TGTGCCAGCAGCTTACAAGGGGCTAACTATGGCTACACCTTC.

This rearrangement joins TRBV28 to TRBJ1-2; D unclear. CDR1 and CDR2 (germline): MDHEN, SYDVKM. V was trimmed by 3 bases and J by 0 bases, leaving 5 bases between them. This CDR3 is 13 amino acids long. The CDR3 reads CASSFKPNYGYTF. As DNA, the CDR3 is TGTGCCAGCAGTTTTAAGCCTAACTATGGCTACACCTTC.

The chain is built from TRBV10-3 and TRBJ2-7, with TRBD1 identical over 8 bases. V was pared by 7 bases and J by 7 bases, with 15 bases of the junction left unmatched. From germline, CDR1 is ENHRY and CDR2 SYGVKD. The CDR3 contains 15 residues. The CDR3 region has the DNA TGTGCCATCAAGGAGCAAAGGGCAGGGGGCAAAGAGCAGTACTTC. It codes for CAIKEQRAGGKEQYF.

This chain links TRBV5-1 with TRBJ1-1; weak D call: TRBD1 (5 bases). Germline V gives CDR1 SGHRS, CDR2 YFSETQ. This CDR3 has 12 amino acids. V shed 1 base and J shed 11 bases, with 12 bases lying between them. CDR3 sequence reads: CASSLLQGEAFF. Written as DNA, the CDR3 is TGCGCCAGCAGCTTGCTTCAGGGTGAGGCTTTCTTT. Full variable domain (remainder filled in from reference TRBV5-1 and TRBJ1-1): KAGVTQTPRYLIKTRGQQVTLSCSPISGHRSVSWYQQTPGQGLQFLFEYFSETQRNKGNFPGRFSGRQFSNSRSEMNVSTLELGDSALYLCASSLLQGEAFFGQGTRLTVV.

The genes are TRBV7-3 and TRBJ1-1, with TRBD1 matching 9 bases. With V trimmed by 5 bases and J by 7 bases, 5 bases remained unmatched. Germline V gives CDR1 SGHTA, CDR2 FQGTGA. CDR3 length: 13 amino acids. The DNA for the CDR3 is TGTGCCAGCAGCCAGGGGACAGGGCTTGAAGCTTTCTTT. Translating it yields CASSQGTGLEAFF.

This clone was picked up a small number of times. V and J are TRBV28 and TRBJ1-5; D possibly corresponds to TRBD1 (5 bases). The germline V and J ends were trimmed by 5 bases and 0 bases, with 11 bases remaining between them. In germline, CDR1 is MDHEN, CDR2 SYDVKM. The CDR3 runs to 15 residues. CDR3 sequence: CASSPGLLSNQPQHF. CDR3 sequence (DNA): TGTGCCAGCAGTCCGGGACTCCTTAGCAATCAGCCCCAGCATTTT.

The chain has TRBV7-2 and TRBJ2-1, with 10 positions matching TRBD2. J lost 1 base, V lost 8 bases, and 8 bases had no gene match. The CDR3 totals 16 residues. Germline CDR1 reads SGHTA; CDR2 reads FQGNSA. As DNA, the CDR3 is TGTGCCAGCGCATCAGCTAGCGGGAGTTCCTACAATGAGCAGTTCTTC. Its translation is CASASASGSSYNEQFF.

CDR3 sequence: CASSYLTANYGYTF. CDR3 in DNA: TGTGCCAGCAGTTACTTGACAGCGAACTATGGCTACACCTTC. The gene calls are TRBV6-5 and TRBJ1-2; a weak D match, TRBD1 (5 bases). CDR3 length: 14 residues. V shed 1 base and J shed 2 bases, with 8 bases lying between them. The V gene's germline CDR1 is MNHEY and CDR2 SVGAGI.